The 25 T cell receptor beta chains below were found in one sample sequenced in a study of OX40 agonist ivuxolimab in advanced cancers. TCRdb's copy holds only in-frame clones and misses some; the assay was immunoSEQ multiplex PCR. The sample lists about 93,000 clones, roughly nine tenths occurring once. Sequences were derived from CD4+ or CD8+ T cells sorted from blood, sampled in a trial of the OX40 agonist ivuxolimab. The receptor source for this set is an adult with an advanced solid tumor such as melanoma, head and neck, liver or kidney cancer.

The J gene is TRBJ2-2, the V gene TRBV10-3; D call uncertain. Between the trimmed V and J ends, which lost 6 bases and 0 bases, there was a span of 5 bases. The germline V gene has CDR1 ENHRY and CDR2 SYGVKD. CDR3 length equals 13 residues. This chain's CDR3 is CAISHTNTGELFF. The CDR3 bases are TGTGCCATCAGCCACACGAACACCGGGGAGCTGTTTTTT.

The chain employs TRBV7-9 and TRBJ2-3; 16 bases fit TRBD2. V lost 5 bases and J lost 4; bases outside the gene matches: 3. This CDR3 region has 16 residues. Germline-derived CDR1 and CDR2 are SEHNR and FQNEAQ (reference sequence). CDR3 residues: CASSQGLAGGADTQYF. The CDR3 region has the DNA TGTGCCAGCAGCCAGGGACTAGCGGGAGGGGCAGATACGCAGTATTTT.

This chain uses TRBV27 with TRBJ2-2; a weak D match, TRBD1 (5 bases). The length of the CDR3 is 17 residues. With 6 bases removed from V and 6 bases from J, the gap between germline ends came to 23 bases. Germline assignment: CDR1 MNHEY and CDR2 SMNVEV (reference sequence). The CDR3: CASRRGGWSFGPGELFF. CDR3 bases: TGTGCCAGCAGAAGGGGCGGTTGGAGTTTTGGTCCCGGGGAGCTGTTTTTT.

The gene calls are TRBV6-5 and TRBJ1-2; D unresolved. CDR1 MNHEY and CDR2 SVGAGI come from the germline V gene. This CDR3 comprises 12 residues. Trimming shortened V by 4 bases and J by 4 bases, and 7 bases separated the two germline ends. The CDR3 DNA is TGTGCCAGCAGTTCATCTTTCTATGGCTACACCTTC. Its protein is CASSSSFYGYTF.

V and J are TRBV7-9 and TRBJ2-1, with no clear D. V was clipped by 1 base and J by 6 bases, with 7 bases between them. Germline CDR1 reads SEHNR; CDR2 reads FQNEAQ (reference sequence). This CDR3 region has 13 residues. CDR3 sequence: CASSLGYANEQFF. In DNA, the CDR3 is TGTGCCAGCAGCTTAGGGTACGCCAATGAGCAGTTCTTC.

The table lists this clone with a count of one. Other DNA sequences in this specimen translate into the identical CDR3. The chain has TRBV11-2 and TRBJ2-3; perhaps TRBD2 as D (5 bases). There are 15 residues in the CDR3. The V gene lost 1 base and the J gene lost 2 bases, with 10 bases spanning the gap. CDR1 SGHAT and CDR2 FQNNGV come from the germline V gene. CDR3 in amino acids: CASSLGGSPTDTQYF. The CDR3 bases are TGTGCCAGCAGCTTAGGAGGGAGCCCCACAGATACGCAGTATTTT.

This chain uses TRBV12-2 with TRBJ2-7; TRBD1 was called by the table and not checked on the DNA. TRBV12-2 is assigned pseudogene status. CDR3 length: 16 residues. The chain's CDR3 is CASRLAEPRGSYEQYF. The CDR3 DNA reads TGTGCAAGTCGCTTAGCGGAACCCAGGGGTTCCTACGAGCAGTACTTC.

The rearrangement links TRBV28 to TRBJ1-2; D is perhaps TRBD1 (5 bases). Germline-derived CDR1 and CDR2 are MDHEN and SYDVKM. Trimming pared 2 bases from V and 8 bases from J, leaving 9 bases between. This CDR3 contains 12 residues. The CDR3 sequence is CASSLAQGGYTF. CDR3 DNA sequence: TGTGCCAGCAGTTTAGCCCAGGGCGGCTACACCTTC.

V is TRBV6-6 and J is TRBJ2-2; D ambiguous. Per the germline V gene, CDR1 is MNHNY and CDR2 is SVGAGI (reference sequence). The CDR3 covers 14 residues. The V gene lost 7 bases and the J gene lost 2 bases, with 11 bases spanning the gap. In DNA form, the CDR3 reads TGTGCCAGCACCGTAACGGGTAACACCGGGGAGCTGTTTTTT. Translated: CASTVTGNTGELFF.

V gene TRBV6-1 combines with J gene TRBJ2-7; D possibly corresponds to TRBD2 (7 bases). The V gene lost 2 bases and the J gene lost 2 bases, with 10 bases spanning the gap. Germline V gene lookup returns CDR1 MNHNS and CDR2 SASEGT. The CDR3 runs to 14 residues. CDR3 sequence: CASSELGGAYEQYF. CDR3 nucleotide sequence: TGTGCCAGCAGTGAACTAGGGGGGGCCTACGAGCAGTACTTC.

This chain joins TRBV29-1 and TRBJ2-2, with D tentatively TRBD2 (7 bases). CDR1 is SQVTM, CDR2 ANQGSEA, per germline. V lost 7 bases and J lost 6, with 12 bases in between. This CDR3 contains 12 residues. CDR3 nucleotide sequence: TGCAGCGGGGGGAGGGGGTCCGGGGAGCTGTTTTTT. Its translation is CSGGRGSGELFF.

The rearrangement uses TRBV20-1 and TRBJ2-1; D is undetermined. The CDR3 loop spans 10 amino acids. V dropped 7 bases and J dropped 5 bases, with 6 bases sitting between them. Germline V gene sequence: CDR1 DFQATT, CDR2 SNEGSKA (reference sequence). CDR3 coding DNA: TGCAGTGTTGGGCACAATGAGCAGTTCTTC. Amino acids: CSVGHNEQFF.

This clone has only one observation. The rearrangement uses TRBV27 and TRBJ2-2; 10 bases are a match to TRBD2. J gave up 8 bases and V 5 bases, and 14 bases lay outside the gene matches. This CDR3 is 17 amino acids long. CDR1 MNHEY and CDR2 SMNVEV come from the germline V gene (reference sequence). This CDR3 reads CASSRGLLAGEGGELFF. The CDR3 DNA follows: TGTGCCAGCAGTCGCGGGCTCCTAGCGGGAGAAGGGGGGGAGCTGTTTTTT.

V is TRBV19 and J is TRBJ2-7; TRBD2 matches 7 bases. Trimming removed 10 bases from V and 5 bases from J; junction bases left unmatched: 5. Per germline, CDR1 LNHDA and CDR2 SQIVND (reference sequence). This CDR3 is built from 11 residues. The DNA for the CDR3 is TGTGCCACCAGGGAGGGCCACGAGCAGTACTTC. It is translated as CATREGHEQYF.

The rearrangement links TRBV4-1 to TRBJ2-1; D remains unclear. Germline CDR1 is MGHRA and CDR2 is YSYEKL. The CDR3 length is 17 residues. V lost 0 bases to trimming and J lost 3 bases, with 15 bases between them. The CDR3: CASSQDSNSLGYNEQFF. The CDR3 DNA reads TGCGCCAGCAGCCAAGATTCTAACTCCTTAGGCTACAATGAGCAGTTCTTC.

The gene calls are TRBV6-1 and TRBJ2-7; no reliable D call. V was pared by 1 base and J by 4 bases, with 5 bases between. Germline V gene lookup returns CDR1 MNHNS and CDR2 SASEGT. The CDR3 length is 12 residues. CDR3 sequence: CASSEGGYEQYF. CDR3 DNA sequence: TGTGCCAGCAGTGAAGGCGGTTACGAGCAGTACTTC.

In this sample, this clone turned up a few times. V is TRBV10-3 and J is TRBJ1-1; D gene ambiguous. This CDR3 is built from 13 residues. Deletions cut 7 bases from V and 1 base from J, with 10 bases between. The V gene's germline CDR1 is ENHRY and CDR2 SYGVKD. The CDR3 reads CAINGWGNTEAFF. The DNA for the CDR3 is TGTGCCATCAATGGCTGGGGGAACACTGAAGCTTTCTTT.

This chain connects TRBV18 to TRBJ2-7; 10 bases agree with TRBD1. The germline gives CDR1 KGHSH, CDR2 LQKENI. The junction had 4 bases not matched to a gene; V was cut back by 5 bases and J by 0 bases. This CDR3 comprises 15 residues. The DNA of the CDR3 is TGTGCCAGCTCAGAGGGACAGGGGCCCTCCTACGAGCAGTACTTC. Its protein product is CASSEGQGPSYEQYF. The full variable domain, rest sourced from reference TRBV18 and TRBJ2-7, is NAGVMQNPRHLVRRRGQEARLRCSPMKGHSHVYWYRQLPEEGLKFMVYLQKENIIDESGMPKERFSAEFPKEGPSILRIQQVVRGDSAAYFCASSEGQGPSYEQYFGPGTRLTVT.

This chain joins TRBV6-4 and TRBJ2-7, with D perhaps TRBD1 (6 bases). The V end lost 11 bases, the J end lost 2 bases, and 16 bases lay between the germline ends. The length of the CDR3 is 13 residues. Per germline, CDR1 MRHNA and CDR2 SNTAGT. The CDR3 protein is CAAKLGDTYEQYF. The CDR3 DNA reads as TGTGCCGCGAAACTTGGGGACACCTACGAGCAGTACTTC.

The rearrangement uses TRBV9 and TRBJ2-1; 7 nucleotides line up with TRBD2. CDR3 length: 14 residues. Germline V gene data show CDR1 as SGDLS and CDR2 as YYNGEE. Unmatched junction bases numbered 6, after V lost 0 bases and J lost 9 bases. The CDR3 loop is CASSVEMGLTEQFF. In DNA, the CDR3 is TGTGCCAGCAGCGTAGAGATGGGACTAACTGAGCAGTTCTTC.

This clone was counted a single time. The rearrangement uses TRBV5-1 and TRBJ2-1; 9 nucleotides line up with TRBD2. CDR3 size: 15 residues. V lost 0 bases and J lost 4; bases outside the gene matches: 2. Germline V lookup: CDR1 SGHRS, CDR2 YFSETQ. In nucleotides, the CDR3 is TGCGCCAGCAGCTTGGCTAGCGGGGCTTACAATGAGCAGTTCTTC. Translation gives CASSLASGAYNEQFF. Variable domain in full (rest from reference TRBV5-1 and TRBJ2-1): KAGVTQTPRYLIKTRGQQVTLSCSPISGHRSVSWYQQTPGQGLQFLFEYFSETQRNKGNFPGRFSGRQFSNSRSEMNVSTLELGDSALYLCASSLASGAYNEQFFGPGTRLTVL.

The chain is built from TRBV9 and TRBJ2-2, with 7 bases aligning to TRBD2. The CDR3 length is 15 residues. CDR1 is SGDLS and CDR2 is YYNGEE in the germline V gene. V shed 4 bases, J shed 0 bases, and the junction held 3 bases outside the gene matches. The CDR3 loop is CASSPSGANTGELFF. The DNA for the CDR3 is TGTGCCAGCAGCCCAAGCGGGGCGAACACCGGGGAGCTGTTTTTT.

The V gene is TRBV7-2, the J gene TRBJ2-7; 12 nucleotides align to TRBD2. This CDR3 has 15 residues. The germline gives CDR1 SGHTA, CDR2 FQGNSA. After removal of 5 bases from V and 2 bases from J, the junction contained 4 bases not matched to a gene. The CDR3 nucleotides read TGTGCCAGCAGCCCACTAGCGGGAGGACCCTACGAGCAGTACTTC. It specifies CASSPLAGGPYEQYF.

The chain carries TRBV4-2 and TRBJ2-1, with 7 bases matching TRBD2. Germline values: CDR1 LGHNA, CDR2 YNFKEQ. V dropped 0 bases and J dropped 1; count of bases not matched to a gene: 0. The CDR3 has 15 amino acids. CDR3 sequence (DNA): TGTGCCAGCAGCCAAGATAGCGGGTCCTACAATGAGCAGTTCTTC. Translated: CASSQDSGSYNEQFF.

The V call is TRBV20-1, the J call TRBJ1-1; the match to TRBD1 covers 7 bases. In germline, CDR1 is DFQATT, CDR2 SNEGSKA (reference sequence). Trimming removed 7 bases from V and 5 bases from J; junction bases left unmatched: 1. The CDR3 covers 10 residues. The CDR3 is CSGRGTEAFF. The CDR3, as DNA: TGCAGTGGCAGGGGGACTGAAGCTTTCTTT.